This T cell receptor beta chain was profiled in a study of shared clonotypes between healthy human individuals (TCRdb year 2020). In the study overall: A few men and a couple of women, aged 18 to 49 years, made up the cohort. For each donor, three plates each were used for CD4 naive and CD4 memory, two plates were used for CD8 naive, and one plate was used for CD8 memory. To estimate repertoire size and how much clonotype sharing occurs between individuals, the study deeply sequenced the blood TCR repertoires of 5 or 6 healthy adults. To increase sequencing depth and limit assay-specific biases, different laboratories used diverse techniques to prepare libraries and sequence TCR repertoires. Between about 0.94 and 8.9 billion PBMCs per donor were obtained by leukapheresis.

According to the germline V gene, CDR1 reads MNHEY and CDR2 reads SVGAGI. Its CDR3 holds 14 amino acids, cysteine through phenylalanine. CDR3 DNA only is kept here, 42 bases in frame from base 1. V is clipped by 5 bases and J by 2 bases, and the sequence between their germline boundaries is 10 bases long. Results the study describes overall, beyond this receptor: Rarefaction of sorted-subset datasets indicated incomplete sequencing despite the large sequencing depth. Because the study included only a small number of donors, the genetic and exposure-history diversity represented was limited. Sampling was restricted to blood, and TCR repertoires in tissue are likely to differ from TCR repertoires in blood. Clonotypes shared by all four sorted-subset donors showed higher generation probabilities than non-shared clonotypes. When four donors were compared, the shared fraction of clonotypes was about 5% for naive CD4, more than 3% for naive CD8, more than 2% for memory CD4, and approximately 0.4% for memory CD8. Pairwise subsampling led to the expectation that sequencing depth would affect the degree of clonotype sharing among donors. Naive subsets generally had larger estimated clonotype richness than memory subsets.

Healthy HIV-negative adults with no recently reported acute infections or vaccinations were included as donors. All donors were Caucasian adults living in Nashville, Tennessee, USA. CD4+ T cells were enriched through magnetic negative selection, after which naive cells were positively selected on CD45RA and the remaining negative fraction served as the memory subset. Blood was obtained by leukapheresis, after which PBMCs were separated by Ficoll-Histopaque density gradient centrifugation and cryopreserved in liquid nitrogen vapor phase. Analytical flow cytometry was used to check the purity and quantity of every magnetically sorted T cell population. Genomic DNA was isolated from each sorted fraction and quantified by UV absorbance on a Nanodrop 2000c. Using the deep immunoSEQ assay, TCR CDR3 regions were amplified from genomic DNA by multiplex PCR. For each cell subset, the extracted genomic DNA was distributed evenly across all wells of several immunoSEQ 96-well plates, and each plate served as one replicate. For sorted subsets, roughly 200 ng of genomic DNA, equivalent to around 30,000 T cell genomes, went into each replicate PCR. Purified libraries were quantified with a Qubit 3.0 fluorometer, sized on a Bioanalyzer 2100, and re-quantified with the KAPA Library Quantification kit. Each immunoSEQ 96-well plate was sequenced on its own single-read 150-cycle Illumina NextSeq 550 flow cell. Regarding the original processing steps: Because only junctional sequences without quality scores were contained in the immunoSEQ output, filtering matching that applied to full-length reads could not be performed. To assign V/J genes and CDR3, sequences were annotated using PyIR, a Python wrapper for IgBLAST v1.9, with IMGT germline references. Reads with weak V/J assignments (E-value above 1e-6), missing CDR3, stop codons, out-of-frame junctions, or ambiguous translated residues were removed. V3J clonotypes were defined as sequences sharing an identical inferred V gene, J gene, and CDR3 amino acid sequence. Percentage overlap between repertoires was computed as shared unique clonotypes divided by the size of the smaller repertoire. Repertoire richness was assessed with RTK rarefaction, the Chao1 estimator, and Recon v2.1 estimates of unobserved clonotypes. Generation probabilities were computed with OLGA for all TCRbeta clonotypes obtained by the gDNA method from a handful of donors. This is the immuneACCESS table as TCRdb keeps it, with only in-frame sequences that have V and J called. A part of the clones is gone; compared with another copy, unresolved V genes explain less than half, and the rest is unexplained. Clone size and V and J calls were adopted from that table, with D and trimming inferred from the DNA. The sample records some 2,500,000 clones, 85% to 95% of which are singletons. In total, the top ten clones hold 0.37% of the sample.

On this clone: This clone's antigen is unknown. No much larger clone is present one base from it, and per-base qualities are unavailable.

Specimen: naive CD4+ T cells from PBMCs. Reading the label with the study, this specimen's cell subset or site is: CD45RA+ positively selected. The receptor chain draws on TRBV6-5 and TRBJ1-5, with TRBD1 perhaps the D gene, on 6 matching bases. The receptor was isolated from a man younger than 30 in good health. Some clones in this sample may be carry-over from other donors' samples. The DNA sequence reads TGTGCCAGCAGTCGACAGGTAGGCAATCAGCCCCAGCATTTT. Its translation reads: CASSRQVGNQPQHF.